The 14 T cell receptor beta chains in this list originate from one sample, sequenced in a study of T cell responses to AZD1222 COVID-19 vaccine. Profiled with immunoSEQ multiplex PCR; TCRdb holds only in-frame clones, not every one. The sample records approximately 89,000 clones, around nine tenths being singletons. The sample here was peripheral blood, taken 28 days after the second AZD1222 dose. The receptors derive from an adult who received the AZD1222 COVID-19 vaccine.

The V and J genes are TRBV2 and TRBJ2-2, with 9 bases identical to TRBD1. After removal of 4 bases from V and 4 bases from J, the junction contained 4 bases not matched to a gene. Per the germline V gene, CDR1 is SNHLY and CDR2 is FYNNEI. The CDR3 spans 15 residues. In DNA, the CDR3 is TGTGCCAGCAGTGTTACGACAGGGGGCACCGGGGAGCTGTTTTTT. Its translation: CASSVTTGGTGELFF.

The chain employs TRBV12-3 or TRBV12-4 and TRBJ2-5; no reliable D call. Trimming took off 3 bases at V and 9 bases at J, with 8 bases between the two ends. CDR3 length: 11 amino acids. CDR3 residues: CASSLEWAQYF. In DNA form, the CDR3 reads TGTGCCAGCAGTTTGGAGTGGGCCCAGTACTTC.

The chain couples TRBV7-9 to TRBJ2-2; weak D call: TRBD1 (6 bases). Trimming took 5 bases from V and 3 from J, leaving 19 bases between them. The CDR3 has 17 amino acids. CDR1 is SEHNR, CDR2 FQNEAQ, per germline (reference sequence). The CDR3 spells CASSLTLTGYHTGELFF. Written as DNA, the CDR3 is TGTGCCAGCAGCCTCACCCTCACAGGGTACCACACCGGGGAGCTGTTTTTT.

The chain links TRBV18 to TRBJ2-2; D remains unclear. The CDR3 has 14 residues. V lost 2 bases and J 4 bases, leaving 8 bases between the germline ends. Germline values: CDR1 KGHSH, CDR2 LQKENI. The CDR3 nucleotides are TGTGCCAGCTCACCAGTCAGAAGCACCGGGGAGCTGTTTTTT. It specifies CASSPVRSTGELFF. Full variable domain (outside the CDR3, taken from reference TRBV18 and TRBJ2-2): NAGVMQNPRHLVRRRGQEARLRCSPMKGHSHVYWYRQLPEEGLKFMVYLQKENIIDESGMPKERFSAEFPKEGPSILRIQQVVRGDSAAYFCASSPVRSTGELFFGEGSRLTVL.

The J gene is TRBJ1-2, the V gene TRBV19; D remains unclear. The CDR3 length is 14 residues. Germline values: CDR1 LNHDA, CDR2 SQIVND (reference sequence). Trimming took off 4 bases at V and 2 bases at J, with 11 bases between the two ends. CDR3 DNA sequence: TGTGCCAGTAGTAACCGGGTCCAAAACTATGGCTACACCTTC. Its protein is CASSNRVQNYGYTF.

The chain is built from TRBV2 and TRBJ1-5; D gene ambiguous. This CDR3 is 14 amino acids long. From germline, CDR1 is SNHLY and CDR2 FYNNEI. Trimming left V 4 bases short and J 0 bases short, with 7 bases between. CDR3 in amino acids: CASSAENSNQPQHF. The CDR3, as DNA: TGTGCCAGCAGTGCCGAAAATAGCAATCAGCCCCAGCATTTT.

V and J are TRBV5-4 and TRBJ2-7, with no clear D. V was cut by 4 bases and J by 2 bases, with 16 bases left in between. Germline-derived CDR1 and CDR2 are SGHNT and YYREEE (reference sequence). CDR3 length equals 15 residues. CDR3 in DNA: TGTGCCAGCAGCATTAGTTCGGCGAACCCCTACGAGCAGTACTTC. Its translation is CASSISSANPYEQYF. Supplemented by reference TRBV5-4 and TRBJ2-7, the full variable domain reads ETGVTQSPTHLIKTRGQQVTLRCSSQSGHNTVSWYQQALGQGPQFIFQYYREEENGRGNFPPRFSGLQFPNYSSELNVNALELDDSALYLCASSISSANPYEQYFGPGTRLTVT.

This chain uses TRBV28 with TRBJ1-1; D is unresolved. V lost 4 bases to trimming and J lost 2 bases, with 8 bases between them. The CDR3 has 13 amino acids. The V gene's germline CDR1 is MDHEN and CDR2 SYDVKM. The CDR3: CASSWTGNTEAFF. In DNA, the CDR3 is TGTGCCAGCAGTTGGACCGGCAACACTGAAGCTTTCTTT.

The CDR3 nucleotides read TGCAGCGTTCAGATCAGGGAAGATTCACCCCTCCACTTT. Translation: CSVQIREDSPLHF. This chain joins TRBV29-1 and TRBJ1-6; a weak D match, TRBD1 (5 bases). In germline, CDR1 is SQVTM, CDR2 ANQGSEA. Trimming cost V 5 bases and J 8 bases, with 13 bases left between them. CDR3 length equals 13 residues.

The genes are TRBV7-9 and TRBJ1-1; TRBD1 might be the D (5 bases). Trimming left V 3 bases short and J 2 bases short, with 10 bases between. In germline, CDR1 is SEHNR, CDR2 FQNEAQ (reference sequence). The CDR3 contains 14 residues. For the CDR3, the DNA is TGTGCCAGCAGCTTGGGGCGGCTAAACACTGAAGCTTTCTTT. Amino acid sequence: CASSLGRLNTEAFF.

A single count supports this clone. The CDR3 DNA reads TGTGCCAGCAGTCTAGCGGGGGGGCACACCGGGGAGCTGTTTTTT. Protein sequence: CASSLAGGHTGELFF. V is TRBV9 and J is TRBJ2-2, with TRBD2 identical over 12 bases. The CDR3 is 15 residues long. CDR1 is SGDLS, CDR2 YYNGEE, per germline. V lost 5 bases and J lost 3; bases outside the gene matches: 2.

A remark on this clone: Mismatch with germline at one junction end may stem from a read error. This chain links TRBV5-1 with TRBJ2-7; D unresolved. Germline V lookup: CDR1 SGHRS, CDR2 YFSETQ. The CDR3 loop spans 14 amino acids. CDR3: CASSLSDVSDSLVF. The CDR3, as DNA: TGCGCCAGCAGCTTATCGGACGTGTCAGATTCTTTGGTTTTC.

The gene calls are TRBV27 and TRBJ1-6, with 7 bases that match TRBD1. Germline V gene data show CDR1 as MNHEY and CDR2 as SMNVEV (reference sequence). This CDR3 contains 18 residues. After removal of 5 bases from V and 0 bases from J, the junction contained 10 bases not matched to a gene. CDR3 DNA: TGTGCCAGCAGTCTAGGACAGGCGAAGGGCTCCTATAATTCACCCCTCCACTTT. It translates to CASSLGQAKGSYNSPLHF.

The CDR3, as DNA: TGTGCCAGCAAACTCGGGACTAGGGGAGAGACCCAGTACTTC. Its translation is CASKLGTRGETQYF. This chain uses TRBV7-2 with TRBJ2-5; 8 bases fit TRBD2. The germline gives CDR1 SGHTA, CDR2 FQGNSA. This CDR3 region has 14 residues. After removal of 7 bases from V and 4 bases from J, the junction contained 8 bases not matched to a gene.